This T cell receptor beta chain is from a study of T cell repertoires in cytomegalovirus infection. Via MiXCR, TCRdb re-called the reads, giving one row per CDR3 protein. This repertoire shows 200,000 or so distinct CDR3 sequences, around 35% found once; its top ten account for 59%. V was cut by 2 bases and J by 4 bases, with 12 bases left in between. Germline V gene sequence: CDR1 SGHTA, CDR2 FQGNSA. The CDR3 length is 15 residues. This clonotype showed up many times. Antigen: not known. Study-level points and caveats: Within the response measured ex vivo, HLA-C-restricted CMV-specific TCR beta clonotypes were dominant.

The clonotype was recovered from a human donor in good health (CMV status not recorded). Some clones in this sample may be carry-over from other donors' samples. The material was CD8+ T cells from cultured PBMCs, obtained from culture after CMV antigen stimulation. The J gene is TRBJ1-5, the V gene TRBV7-2; D unclear. CDR3 region: CASSLMIGVNQPQHF. Written as DNA, the CDR3 is TGTGCCAGCAGCTTAATGATCGGGGTAAATCAGCCCCAGCATTTT.